A selection of T cell receptor beta chains follows, all from one sample in a study of OX40 agonist ivuxolimab in advanced cancers. Measured with immunoSEQ multiplex PCR; TCRdb has only the in-frame clones, and not every one. The top ten hold 2% to 3% of the sample, which has around 100,000 clones, roughly 90% seen once. The sample in question was CD4+ or CD8+ T cells sorted from blood, obtained in a trial of the OX40 agonist ivuxolimab. The receptor set was obtained from an adult with an advanced solid tumor such as melanoma, head and neck, liver or kidney cancer. Each CDR3 is given with its conserved first and last residue. D genes are given only for firm matches. Expanded clones are given a class, and other clones once, few, many or no size at all.

d_call	v_call	j_call	clone_size	cdr3_nt	cdr3_aa
NA	TRBV28	TRBJ2-7	once	TGTGCCAGCAGAGCAGGGGGAGGGGAGCAGTACTTC	CASRAGGGEQYF
TRBD1	TRBV7-2	TRBJ2-1	NA	TGTGCCAGCAGCCTCCGACAGGGAAGGATTTACAATGAGCAGTTCTTC	CASSLRQGRIYNEQFF
TRBD1	TRBV11-3	TRBJ2-7	NA	TGTGCCAGCAGCTCCGGGACAGGGGTGAGCTCCTACGAGCAGTACTTC	CASSSGTGVSSYEQYF
NA	TRBV6-1	TRBJ1-2	NA	TGTGCCAGTGGTGGGGGTTATGGCTACACCTTC	CASGGGYGYTF
TRBD2	TRBV28	TRBJ2-1	NA	TGTGCCAGCACTCTTAGCGGGAGCCCTCTTAATGAGCAGTTCTTC	CASTLSGSPLNEQFF
NA	TRBV28	TRBJ1-3	NA	TGTGCCAGCAGTCTCCCCGGCGGGAGTGGAAACACCATATATTTT	CASSLPGGSGNTIYF
NA	TRBV18	TRBJ2-3	NA	TGTGCCAGCTCAGCCCAAGTTGTCGAGGCGGGCAGCACAGATACGCAGTATTTT	CASSAQVVEAGSTDTQYF
NA	TRBV6-6	TRBJ1-5	NA	TGTGCCAGCAGTGCCTCTGCAGGGAAGGGTCAGCCCCAGCATTTT	CASSASAGKGQPQHF
NA	TRBV10-3	TRBJ1-1	NA	TGTGCCATCAGTGAACGGACGGTGGAAACTGAAGCTTTCTTT	CAISERTVETEAFF
NA	TRBV5-1	TRBJ2-5	NA	TGCGCCAGCAGCTTGGACCCCGGGACGGGAGCAGAGACCCAGTACTTC	CASSLDPGTGAETQYF
NA	TRBV21-1	TRBJ2-1	NA	TGTGCCAGCAGCAAAGGGGGGAGGGGTCCCCACAATGAGCAGTTCTTC	CASSKGGRGPHNEQFF
NA	TRBV2	TRBJ1-1	NA	TGTGCCAGCGGAACACAATTGAACACTGAAGCTTTCTTT	CASGTQLNTEAFF
TRBD1	TRBV5-4	TRBJ2-3	NA	TGTGCCAGCAGCTTGGTGGGACAGGGGCGCGATACGCAGTATTTT	CASSLVGQGRDTQYF
NA	TRBV19	TRBJ2-4	NA	TGTGCCAGTAGAGGGGGGAAAAAAAACATTCAGTACTTC	CASRGGKKNIQYF
NA	TRBV5-1	TRBJ2-3	once	TGCGCCAGCAGCGGGGGACTGCGAGATACGCAGTATTTT	CASSGGLRDTQYF
TRBD1	TRBV7-2	TRBJ2-7	NA	TGTGCCAGCAGCTTTCAGGGGGCTTCTGGCTACGAGCAGTACTTC	CASSFQGASGYEQYF
NA	TRBV6-5	TRBJ1-5	few	TGTGCCAGCAGTTATTCCACAGGGAGCGGCCAGCCCCAGCATTTT	CASSYSTGSGQPQHF
TRBD1	TRBV2	TRBJ1-4	NA	TGTGCCAGCATGGGACAGGGTACTGCAACTAATGAAAAACTGTTTTTT	CASMGQGTATNEKLFF
TRBD1	TRBV7-2	TRBJ1-5	NA	TGTGCCAGCAGCTTAGGACAGGGCCTCAATCAGCCCCAGCATTTT	CASSLGQGLNQPQHF
NA	TRBV5-4	TRBJ1-5	NA	TGTGCCAGCAGCTTGGGGGGGCTCGGCCCAACGCCCCAGCATTTT	CASSLGGLGPTPQHF
NA	TRBV14	TRBJ1-2	NA	TGTGCCAGCAGCCAAGATCTGCGGGGGGGTGGCTACACCTTC	CASSQDLRGGGYTF
NA	TRBV19	TRBJ2-2	NA	TGTGCCAGTAGTATAGACGTTCTTATCACCGGGGAGCTGTTTTTT	CASSIDVLITGELFF
NA	TRBV5-4	TRBJ1-1	NA	TGTGCCAGCAGCTTGGATTTTGACAATGGTACCACTGAAGCTTTCTTT	CASSLDFDNGTTEAFF
NA	TRBV5-4	TRBJ2-3	NA	TGTGCCAGCAGCTCGGACCCGGGGGTGAGGACAGATACGCAGTATTTT	CASSSDPGVRTDTQYF
NA	TRBV19	TRBJ2-3	NA	TGTGCCAGTTCCACCATCGGGGTGGATACGCAGTATTTT	CASSTIGVDTQYF
NA	TRBV12-2	TRBJ1-3	NA	TGTGCAAGTCGCTTATGGGGCACAGGGGGTCGTGGAAACACCATATATTTT	CASRLWGTGGRGNTIYF
NA	TRBV18	TRBJ2-7	once	TGTGCCAGCTCACCAGCGGGAAGGAGGGAGCAGTACTTC	CASSPAGRREQYF
TRBD1	TRBV6-5	TRBJ2-7	NA	TGTGCCAGCAGTTACGGACAGGGCGACGAGCAGTACTTC	CASSYGQGDEQYF
NA	TRBV29-1	TRBJ2-1	NA	TGCAGCGTTGAAGGGGGGACTTCTAATGAGCAGTTCTTC	CSVEGGTSNEQFF
NA	TRBV7-2	TRBJ2-3	NA	TGTGCCAGCAGCTCTTTCTCCTCTACCAACCTTCGCACAGATACGCAGTATTTT	CASSSFSSTNLRTDTQYF
NA	TRBV5-1	TRBJ2-2	few	TGCGCCAGCAGCTCCTCCTCGGCCGGGGAGCTGTTTTTT	CASSSSSAGELFF
NA	TRBV7-2	TRBJ2-3	NA	TGTGCCAGCAGCTTAGAAAGATACACAGATACGCAGTATTTT	CASSLERYTDTQYF
NA	TRBV6-1	TRBJ2-5	NA	TGTGCCAGCAGCCCCGTAGGCCTGCAGACCCAGTACTTC	CASSPVGLQTQYF
TRBD1	TRBV28	TRBJ1-2	NA	TGTGCCAGCAGTTCCAGAGGACAGGGGAACGGCTACACCTTC	CASSSRGQGNGYTF
NA	TRBV19	TRBJ2-7	NA	TGTGCCAGTAGCCCACAGGGACCCCGAAGCTCCTACGAGCAGTACTTC	CASSPQGPRSSYEQYF
TRBD1	TRBV11-3	TRBJ1-4	NA	TGTGCCAGCAGCTCTCACAGGGGTCGACCCGTTAATGAAAAACTGTTTTTT	CASSSHRGRPVNEKLFF
NA	TRBV20-1	TRBJ2-7	NA	TGCAGTGCTAGCGGTCACTACGAGCAGTACTTC	CSASGHYEQYF
TRBD2	TRBV5-4	TRBJ2-7	NA	TGTGCCAGCAGCTCGGGACTAGCGGTTTCCTACGAGCAGTACTTC	CASSSGLAVSYEQYF
NA	TRBV6-5	TRBJ1-1	NA	TGTGCCAGCAGCCCAAGCGGGAAGCACACTGAAGCTTTCTTT	CASSPSGKHTEAFF
NA	TRBV18	TRBJ2-3	NA	TGTGCCAGCTCACCCCCCTTGGCAGATACGCAGTATTTT	CASSPPLADTQYF
NA	TRBV7-2	TRBJ2-3	once	TGTGCCAGCAGCTTACTAGCCCCTCCAGATACGCAGTATTTT	CASSLLAPPDTQYF
NA	TRBV27	TRBJ2-7	NA	TGTGCCAGCAGTTCACAGGTGGCCCCCTACGAGCAGTACTTC	CASSSQVAPYEQYF
NA	TRBV11-2	TRBJ2-3	NA	TGTGCCAGCAGCCTCCGCCAGGGCCTGTCTAGCACAGATACGCAGTATTTT	CASSLRQGLSSTDTQYF
NA	TRBV21-1	TRBJ1-5	NA	TGTGCCAGCAGCAAAACGGGACAGGGGTACAATCAGCCCCAGCATTTT	CASSKTGQGYNQPQHF